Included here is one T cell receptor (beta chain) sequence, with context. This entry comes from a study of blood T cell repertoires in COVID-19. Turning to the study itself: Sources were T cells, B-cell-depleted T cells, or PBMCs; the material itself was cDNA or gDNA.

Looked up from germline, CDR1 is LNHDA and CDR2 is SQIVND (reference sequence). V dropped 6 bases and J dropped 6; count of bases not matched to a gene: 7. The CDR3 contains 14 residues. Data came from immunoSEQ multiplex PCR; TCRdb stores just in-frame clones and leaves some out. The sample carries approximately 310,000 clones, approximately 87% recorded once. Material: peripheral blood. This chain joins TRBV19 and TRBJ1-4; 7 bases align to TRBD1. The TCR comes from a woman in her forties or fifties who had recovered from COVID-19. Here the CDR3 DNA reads TGTGCCAGTAGGCTACTCGGGACAGATGAAAAACTGTTTTTT. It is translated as CASRLLGTDEKLFF. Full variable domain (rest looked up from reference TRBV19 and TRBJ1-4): DGGITQSPKYLFRKEGQNVTLSCEQNLNHDAMYWYRQDPGQGLRLIYYSQIVNDFQKGDIAEGYSVSREKKESFPLTVTSAQKNPTAFYLCASRLLGTDEKLFFGSGTQLSVL.